The next 26 T cell receptor beta chains were all read from a single sample in a study of neoadjuvant anti-PD-1 for oral cavity cancer. The method was immunoSEQ multiplex PCR; TCRdb's version includes in-frame clones alone and lacks a portion of them. The data contain nearly 15,000 clones, approximately 35% of them singletons. Documented time point: after neoadjuvant nivolumab, at surgical resection. The source material was tumor tissue, sampled after nivolumab (anti-PD-1) treatment. These receptors all stem from a person aged 35 to 85 with oral cavity squamous cell carcinoma.

The chain joins TRBV10-3 to TRBJ1-5, with D perhaps TRBD1 (5 bases). This CDR3 region has 17 residues. The germline V and J ends were trimmed by 5 bases and 2 bases, with 19 bases remaining between them. The germline V gene encodes CDR1 ENHRY and CDR2 SYGVKD. In DNA, the CDR3 is TGTGCCATCAGTCGAGACAGAGGGAATGATGGCAATCAGCCCCAGCATTTT. Its translation: CAISRDRGNDGNQPQHF.

This clone was observed a few times. The chain couples TRBV7-9 to TRBJ1-1; D perhaps matches TRBD1 (6 bases). This CDR3 has 13 amino acids. V lost 5 bases and J lost 5, with 12 bases in between. Germline V gives CDR1 SEHNR, CDR2 FQNEAQ (reference sequence). The CDR3 region has the DNA TGTGCCAGCAGCCCTGGACAGTTGACTGAAGCTTTCTTT. Protein product: CASSPGQLTEAFF.

This clone was observed a few times. The chain has TRBV6-5 and TRBJ1-5; tentative D call: TRBD1 (6 bases). V lost 8 bases and J 3 bases, leaving 11 bases between the germline ends. Germline values: CDR1 MNHEY, CDR2 SVGAGI. CDR3 length: 13 residues. The CDR3 loop reads CASGGAANQPQHF. In DNA form, the CDR3 reads TGTGCCAGCGGGGGGGCGGCCAATCAGCCCCAGCATTTT.

The chain carries TRBV2 and TRBJ1-4; a weak D match, TRBD1 (6 bases). V lost 4 bases, J lost 6 bases, and 15 bases lay in between. Germline V gives CDR1 SNHLY, CDR2 FYNNEI. This CDR3 spans 15 amino acids. CDR3 region: CASSVGEQGYEKLFF. The CDR3 bases are TGTGCCAGCAGTGTCGGGGAGCAGGGGTATGAAAAACTGTTTTTT.

The chain joins TRBV9 to TRBJ2-3; D is possibly TRBD2 (6 bases). Per germline, CDR1 SGDLS and CDR2 YYNGEE. This CDR3 is 15 amino acids long. The V end lost 0 bases, the J end lost 0 bases, and 8 bases lay between the germline ends. CDR3: CASSVGAGSTDTQYF. The CDR3 nucleotides read TGTGCCAGCAGCGTAGGCGCGGGAAGCACAGATACGCAGTATTTT. Drawing the rest from reference TRBV9 and TRBJ2-3, the complete variable domain is DSGVTQTPKHLITATGQRVTLRCSPRSGDLSVYWYQQSLDQGLQFLIQYYNGEERAKGNILERFSAQQFPDLHSELNLSSLELGDSALYFCASSVGAGSTDTQYFGPGTRLTVL.

V is TRBV6-1 and J is TRBJ1-5; 8 nucleotides line up with TRBD1. CDR3 length: 16 residues. Germline lookup yields CDR1 MNHNS and CDR2 SASEGT. Germline trimming cut 1 base from V and 3 bases from J; bases unmatched to any gene: 5. The CDR3 is CASSEGQGSANQPQHF. The CDR3 DNA reads TGTGCCAGCAGTGAAGGACAGGGGTCGGCCAATCAGCCCCAGCATTTT.

This clone appeared a single time. This sequence joins TRBV7-2 and TRBJ1-5, with D hard to call. Germline values: CDR1 SGHTA, CDR2 FQGNSA. The CDR3 is made up of 14 amino acids. V was cut by 1 base and J by 7 bases, with 11 bases left in between. This CDR3 reads CASSLGGGVQPQHF. The CDR3 DNA follows: TGTGCCAGCAGCTTAGGAGGCGGGGTCCAGCCCCAGCATTTT.

Many counts were recorded for this clone. The rearrangement links TRBV5-1 to TRBJ2-3, with D hard to call. Germline lookup yields CDR1 SGHRS and CDR2 YFSETQ. Deletions cut 0 bases from V and 0 bases from J, with 11 bases between. This CDR3 region has 16 residues. CDR3 in DNA: TGCGCCAGCAGCTTGGCTCTAGGACCGAGCACAGATACGCAGTATTTT. Translation gives CASSLALGPSTDTQYF.

The chain uses TRBV5-5 and TRBJ2-7; the match to TRBD2 covers 9 bases. The CDR3 spans 15 residues. After removal of 3 bases from V and 2 bases from J, the junction contained 6 bases not matched to a gene. Germline CDR1 and CDR2: SGHKS and YYEKEE (reference sequence). CDR3 bases: TGTGCCAGCAGCTCAACCAGCGGGGGGACCTACGAGCAGTACTTC. Protein sequence: CASSSTSGGTYEQYF.

This clone was observed a handful of times. The chain carries TRBV25-1 and TRBJ1-2, with D perhaps matching TRBD1 (5 bases). CDR1 MGHDK and CDR2 SYGVNS come from the germline V gene. The CDR3 totals 12 residues. V lost 5 bases, J lost 13 bases, and 17 bases lay in between. This chain's CDR3 is CASSKEHRHPTF. The CDR3 region has the DNA TGTGCCAGCAGTAAAGAGCACAGGCACCCCACCTTC.

The chain carries TRBV5-1 and TRBJ2-2; D is unclear. The CDR3 covers 13 residues. Germline CDR1 reads SGHRS; CDR2 reads YFSETQ. The germline V and J ends were trimmed by 2 bases and 7 bases, with 9 bases remaining between them. As DNA, the CDR3 is TGCGCCAGCAGCTTAGTGCTAGACGGGGAGCTGTTTTTT. This translates into CASSLVLDGELFF.

The J gene is TRBJ1-6, the V gene TRBV27; TRBD1 matches at 10 bases. Germline trimming cut 3 bases from V and 9 bases from J; bases unmatched to any gene: 5. Germline CDR1 is MNHEY and CDR2 is SMNVEV (reference sequence). The CDR3 contains 15 residues. CDR3 in DNA: TGTGCCAGCAGTTTCGGGACAGGGGTCCGTTCACCCCTCCACTTT. This gives the protein CASSFGTGVRSPLHF.

J is TRBJ2-3 and V is TRBV7-7, with 8 bases fitting TRBD2. V shed 5 bases and J 0 bases; nucleotides not matched to a gene: 7. This CDR3 contains 16 residues. Germline V gives CDR1 SSHAT, CDR2 FNYEAQ (reference sequence). The CDR3 bases are TGTGCCAGCAGCCCTACCGGGGGGGGTAGCACAGATACGCAGTATTTT. This encodes CASSPTGGGSTDTQYF.

The table lists this clone with a few counts. The V call is TRBV14, the J call TRBJ2-3; D possibly matches TRBD1 or TRBD2 (5 bases each). V was shortened by 4 bases and J by 0 bases, with 11 bases between the two germline ends. This CDR3 is 15 amino acids long. Germline assignment: CDR1 SGHDN and CDR2 FVKESK. In nucleotides, the CDR3 is TGTGCCAGCAGCCCGGGGCCGTCTAGCACAGATACGCAGTATTTT. It specifies CASSPGPSSTDTQYF.

The rearrangement uses TRBV14 and TRBJ1-2; maybe TRBD1 (6 bases). The CDR3 is made up of 14 amino acids. V was clipped by 5 bases and J by 8 bases, with 18 bases between them. Looked up from germline, CDR1 is SGHDN and CDR2 is FVKESK. The CDR3 region is CASSATGSVRGYTF. The CDR3 region has the DNA TGTGCCAGCAGCGCAACAGGGTCTGTACGGGGCTACACCTTC.

The chain uses TRBV15 and TRBJ1-4, with unresolved D. The V and J ends lost 1 base and 0 bases respectively, with 3 bases between them. CDR3 length equals 14 residues. Germline loops: CDR1 LNHNV, CDR2 YYDKDF (reference sequence). The CDR3 bases are TGTGCCACCAGCAGAGGGACAACTAATGAAAAACTGTTTTTT. Residues: CATSRGTTNEKLFF.

This clone qualifies as medium-sized. V and J are TRBV29-1 and TRBJ2-1; weak D call: TRBD1 (6 bases). V was clipped by 3 bases and J by 0 bases, with 12 bases between them. This CDR3 has 15 amino acids. Germline V CDR1 and CDR2: SQVTM, ANQGSEA. CDR3 residues: CSVEGAGLSYNEQFF. The CDR3 DNA sequence: TGCAGCGTTGAGGGGGCAGGCCTCTCCTACAATGAGCAGTTCTTC.

This clone was found a few times. The germline gene is not matched at one end of the junction; a read error may be the cause. This sequence joins TRBV11-2 and TRBJ1-6, with D possibly being TRBD1 (5 bases). Looked up from germline, CDR1 is SGHAT and CDR2 is FQNNGV. The CDR3 runs 17 residues. CDR3 sequence reads: CASSYGTSISFNSPLHF. The CDR3 DNA sequence: TGTGCCAGCAGCTACGGGACCTCTATTTCCTTTAATTCACCCCTCCACTTT. Full variable domain (missing parts from reference TRBV11-2 and TRBJ1-6): EAGVAQSPRYKIIEKRQSVAFWCNPISGHATLYWYQQILGQGPKLLIQFQNNGVVDDSQLPKDRFSAERLKGVDSTLKIQPAKLEDSAVYLCASSYGTSISFNSPLHFGNGTRLTVT.

This clone was recorded only once. J is TRBJ1-1 and V is TRBV27, with 9 bases that match TRBD1. V was pared by 7 bases and J by 1 base, with 13 bases of the junction left unmatched. The CDR3 extends over 17 amino acids. Germline V CDR1 and CDR2: MNHEY, SMNVEV (reference sequence). In nucleotides, the CDR3 is TGTGCCAGCACCGTAACCGGGACAGGGCTGAAGAACACTGAAGCTTTCTTT. Its protein is CASTVTGTGLKNTEAFF.

The chain couples TRBV5-5 to TRBJ1-5; no clear D. There are 16 residues in the CDR3. Between the trimmed V and J ends, which lost 2 bases and 2 bases, there was a span of 14 bases. The V gene's germline CDR1 is SGHKS and CDR2 YYEKEE (reference sequence). The CDR3 sequence: CASSLSPNQGNQPQHF. The CDR3 region has the DNA TGTGCCAGCAGCTTATCTCCCAACCAGGGCAATCAGCCCCAGCATTTT.

This chain joins TRBV20-1 and TRBJ2-3, with unresolved D. Germline values: CDR1 DFQATT, CDR2 SNEGSKA (reference sequence). Trimming took 7 bases from V and 4 from J, leaving 9 bases between them. The CDR3 loop spans 11 amino acids. Here the CDR3 DNA reads TGCAGTGGCACCCCAGCAGATACGCAGTATTTT. Amino acid sequence: CSGTPADTQYF.

V is TRBV11-1 and J is TRBJ1-2; a possible D gene is TRBD1 (5 bases). The CDR3 is made up of 13 amino acids. The germline V and J ends were trimmed by 8 bases and 3 bases, with 13 bases remaining between them. The germline V gene encodes CDR1 SGHAT and CDR2 FQDESV (reference sequence). Written as DNA, the CDR3 is TGTGCCAGCGGGGCCAGTCCCGACTATGGCTACACCTTC. Translating it yields CASGASPDYGYTF. Full variable domain (outside the CDR3, taken from reference TRBV11-1 and TRBJ1-2): EAEVAQSPRYKITEKSQAVAFWCDPISGHATLYWYRQILGQGPELLVQFQDESVVDDSQLPKDRFSAERLKGVDSTLKIQPAELGDSAMYLCASGASPDYGYTFGSGTRLTVV.

In its sample, this clone is medium-sized. This chain joins TRBV27 and TRBJ2-7; D may be TRBD1 (6 bases). V was cut by 0 bases and J by 1 base, with 10 bases left in between. This CDR3 contains 15 residues. CDR1 is MNHEY, CDR2 SMNVEV, per germline (reference sequence). The CDR3 coding sequence is TGTGCCAGCAGTTTATCGTGGGGGACATCCTACGAGCAGTACTTC. Its translation: CASSLSWGTSYEQYF.

This clone was recorded a few times. This chain joins TRBV6-5 and TRBJ2-2; TRBD2 aligns across 9 bases. Germline CDR1 and CDR2: MNHEY and SVGAGI. This CDR3 comprises 15 residues. J gave up 6 bases and V 8 bases, and 10 bases lay outside the gene matches. The CDR3 DNA sequence: TGTGCCAGCTCGCTCACCCGCGGGGGGGCCGGGGAGCTGTTTTTT. Its translation: CASSLTRGGAGELFF.

V is TRBV27 and J is TRBJ2-2; 8 nucleotides agree with TRBD2. After removal of 5 bases from V and 4 bases from J, the junction contained 9 bases not matched to a gene. Per the germline V gene, CDR1 is MNHEY and CDR2 is SMNVEV (reference sequence). The CDR3 has 16 amino acids. This chain's CDR3 is CASSPLGGAGTGELFF. CDR3 sequence (DNA): TGTGCCAGCAGTCCCCTCGGGGGGGCTGGCACCGGGGAGCTGTTTTTT.

This clone came up a few times. This chain connects TRBV12-5 to TRBJ2-7; a weak D match, TRBD2 (6 bases). V was shortened by 5 bases and J by 6 bases, with 20 bases between the two germline ends. The length of the CDR3 is 15 residues. The germline CDR1 and CDR2 sequences are LGHNT and FRNRAP. The CDR3 DNA reads TGTGCTAGTGGTGAGGGGCTAGCGAACCGGGTCGAGCAGTACTTC. This translates into CASGEGLANRVEQYF.